The clone carrying this T cell receptor (beta chain) was observed a few times. What it binds is unknown. The sample belongs to a study of human T cells and chemical hapten exposure. Study outcomes and limitations: With regard to DPC sensitization, TCRs above 1 in 1000 frequency did not change.

Time point given: healthy volunteer bleed at 6 weeks. The study extracted total RNA from unfractionated whole blood. In the original processing: A per-sample median of 95,638 TCRs was observed, with counts ranging from roughly 20,000 to 700,000. TCRdb called the RACE reads again in MiXCR, with one record for every CDR3 protein. The authors' filters were not applied to this entry. The sample carries around 80,000 distinct CDR3 sequences, over 6.5% recorded once. The length of the CDR3 is 14 residues. V gave up 5 bases and J gave up 3 bases, with 11 bases separating them. The TCR comes from a male donor in good health. Some clones in this sample may be carry-over from other donors' samples. The genes are TRBV12-3 or TRBV12-4 and TRBJ2-4; D perhaps matches TRBD1 (6 bases). Sequenced material: whole blood. The CDR3 nucleotides read TGTGCCAGCAGTGCACAGGGACGCAAAAACATTCAGTACTTC. Its protein is CASSAQGRKNIQYF.